These T cell receptor beta chains were read from a single sample in a study of cytomegalovirus exposure and HLA in healthy donors. Clones were read by immunoSEQ multiplex PCR, and TCRdb kept only the in-frame ones, dropping some. The table includes about 130,000 clones, around 80% detected once. Sequencing was carried out using PBMCs. Receptor source: a female donor in good health and CMV-seronegative. Both conserved end residues are part of each CDR3. Some rows have no size entry. The others give once, few or many, or a class for an expanded clone.

>TRBV5-6|.|TRBJ1-3
CASSPMTGGGNTIYF
>TRBV13|.|TRBJ1-6
CASSLGPGGIGSPLHF
>TRBV7-2|.|TRBJ2-7
CASSLVLSGSGRTYEQYF
>TRBV2|.|TRBJ2-1
CASQGYNEQFF
>TRBV28|.|TRBJ1-4
CASSLMGQSEKLFF
>TRBV9|.|TRBJ2-1
CASSPGRGASSYNEQFF
>TRBV7-2|once|TRBJ1-5
CASSHAGGSGQPQHF
>TRBV5-1|.|TRBJ1-1
CASSPQNGGRTEAFF
>TRBV11-2|.|TRBJ2-7
CASSLDISAGGEQYF
>TRBV28|.|TRBJ2-7
CASSQTGSSYEQYF
>TRBV19|once|TRBJ2-2
CASSRQGMDTGELFF
>TRBV30|.|TRBJ2-1
CAWSGEHSYNEQFF
>TRBV2|.|TRBJ2-7
CASKENSIMNYEQYF
>TRBV28|.|TRBJ2-7
CASSRLTDRSYEQYF
>TRBV28|.|TRBJ2-1
CASSLLAGEGNEQFF
>TRBV5-1|few|TRBJ1-4
CASSLGQTNEKLFF
>TRBV19|.|TRBJ1-6
CASLPTGYNSPLHF
>TRBV2|once|TRBJ2-3
CASRGTSTSTDTQYF
>TRBV5-4|few|TRBJ2-1
CARASGTSGFNEQFF
>TRBV2|.|TRBJ1-1
CASSTTGDTEAFF
>TRBV5-1|.|TRBJ2-5
CASSPGQGGETQYF
>TRBV5-8|once|TRBJ1-2
CASSLALDRGYTF
>TRBV4-1|.|.
CASSQWGGTGPLSYEQYF
>TRBV20-1|.|TRBJ2-7
CSARPKSEQYF
>TRBV28|.|TRBJ1-4
CASSLSGTGTNEKLFF
>TRBV5-1|.|TRBJ1-4
CASSLAGMSNEKLFF
>TRBV9|.|TRBJ1-4
CASSAGTSTNEKLFF
>TRBV30|.|TRBJ1-5
CAWSAGQGHQPQHF
>TRBV7-2|.|TRBJ2-6
CASSLRTGSPPSGANVLTF
>TRBV5-1|.|TRBJ1-3
CASSEDSSGNTIYF
>TRBV6-6|.|TRBJ2-7
CASSYWRPSSYEQYF
>TRBV5-1|.|TRBJ1-4
CASSLTSGWNEKLFF
>TRBV6-8|.|TRBJ1-5
CASSKGQGAGQPQHF
>TRBV5-1|.|TRBJ2-7
CASTSEGTGTYEQYF
>TRBV27|.|TRBJ1-4
CASSLSRGPNEKLFF
>TRBV28|.|TRBJ1-2
CASSLGGGLYGYTF
>TRBV29-1|.|TRBJ2-5
CSVEYGSETQYF
>TRBV5-4|.|TRBJ2-1
CASSPGGQQSINEQFF